The source of this T cell receptor (beta chain) is a study of blood T cell repertoires in COVID-19. The wider study: T cells, B-cell-depleted T cells, or PBMCs supplied cDNA or gDNA.

This CDR3 region has 12 residues. Trimming removed 4 bases from V and 5 bases from J, with 8 bases in between. Methods used by the authors: Amplification with reference gene primers provided the estimates of nucleated cell counts. Only in-frame clones appear in the TCRdb table, and some are missing; sequencing was by immunoSEQ multiplex PCR. D and trimming were read from the DNA, whereas the V and J calls and clone size are those reported in that table. The table includes more than 100,000 clones, around 90% detected once. Input material: peripheral blood. This receptor was identified in a woman aged 45-65 years with active or convalescent COVID-19. The chain has TRBV12-3 or TRBV12-4 and TRBJ2-5; D not certain. The CDR3 sequence is CASSSVPETQYF. The CDR3 DNA sequence: TGTGCCAGCAGTTCGGTTCCTGAGACCCAGTACTTC.